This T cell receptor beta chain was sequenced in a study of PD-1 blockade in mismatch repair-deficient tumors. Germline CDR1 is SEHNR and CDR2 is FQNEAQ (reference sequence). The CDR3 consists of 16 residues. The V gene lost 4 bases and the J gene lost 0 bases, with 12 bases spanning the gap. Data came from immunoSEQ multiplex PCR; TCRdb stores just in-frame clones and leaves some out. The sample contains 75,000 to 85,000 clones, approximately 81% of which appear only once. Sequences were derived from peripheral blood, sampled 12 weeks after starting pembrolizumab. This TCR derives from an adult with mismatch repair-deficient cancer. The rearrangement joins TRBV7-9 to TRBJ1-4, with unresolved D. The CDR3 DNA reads TGTGCCAGCAGCTCCTTAAGGACTACAACTAATGAAAAACTGTTTTTT. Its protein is CASSSLRTTTNEKLFF.